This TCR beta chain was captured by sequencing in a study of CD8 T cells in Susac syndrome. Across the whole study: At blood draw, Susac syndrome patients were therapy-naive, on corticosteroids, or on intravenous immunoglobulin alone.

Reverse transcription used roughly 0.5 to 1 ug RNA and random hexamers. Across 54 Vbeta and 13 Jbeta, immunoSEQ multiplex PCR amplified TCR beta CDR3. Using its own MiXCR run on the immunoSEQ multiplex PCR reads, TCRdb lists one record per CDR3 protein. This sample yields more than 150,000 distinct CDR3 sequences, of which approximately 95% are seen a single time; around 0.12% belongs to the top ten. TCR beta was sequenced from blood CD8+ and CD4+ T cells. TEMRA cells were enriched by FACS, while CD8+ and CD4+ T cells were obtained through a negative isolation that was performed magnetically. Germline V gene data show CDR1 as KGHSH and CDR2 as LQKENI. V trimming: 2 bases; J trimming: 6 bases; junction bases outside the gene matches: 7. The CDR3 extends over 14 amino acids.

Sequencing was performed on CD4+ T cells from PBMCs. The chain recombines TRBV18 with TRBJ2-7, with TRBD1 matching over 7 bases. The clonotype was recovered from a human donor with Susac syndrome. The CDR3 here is CASSPKDTGVEQYF. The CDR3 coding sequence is TGTGCCAGCTCACCAAAGGACACAGGGGTCGAGCAGTACTTC.